This paragraph reports one T cell receptor beta chain. The antigen is not known. This sample stems from a study of T cell responses to AZD1222 COVID-19 vaccine. Pooling was applied to second doses at about 4 or about 12 weeks. Study-level findings and limits: Females made up more of the donors, who were largely white British, and clonal diversity may have come out too low. Only six people who got AZD1222 tested seropositive at baseline. The breadth and depth of Spike-specific TCRs increased once two AZD1222 doses had been given.

The table came from immunoSEQ multiplex PCR; TCRdb's copy has only in-frame clones and leaves some out. The table lists roughly 160,000 clones, about 92% of them singletons. Germline trimming cut 2 bases from V and 4 bases from J; bases unmatched to any gene: 4. The CDR3 totals 15 residues. CDR1 and CDR2 (germline): LNHDA, SQIVND (reference sequence). The J gene is TRBJ2-1, the V gene TRBV19; 8 nucleotides align to TRBD1. This TCR was recovered from an adult who received the AZD1222 COVID-19 vaccine. Sequenced here: peripheral blood, sampled 28 days after the second AZD1222 dose. CDR3: CASSIRTGGYNEQFF. The DNA for the CDR3 is TGTGCCAGTAGTATAAGAACAGGGGGGTACAATGAGCAGTTCTTC.